One TCR beta chain is described in this entry. The antigen remains unidentified. Sequenced with the Oncomine TCR Beta short-read assay was DNA taken from cultured CD4+ T cells. The source of extracted genomic DNA was cultured CD4+ T cells. In TCRdb, the PCR reads were re-called with MiXCR into one record per CDR3 protein. The sample shows under 20,000 distinct CDR3 sequences, roughly 60% of them seen only once. Germline assignment: CDR1 SGHVS and CDR2 FQNEAQ. This CDR3 has 13 residues. The J segment lost 5 bases and the V segment lost 5 bases, leaving 5 bases of the junction unmatched. Stated treatment: roughly ten-day PBMC culture with coronavirus spike peptide pools or control peptides (ViraFEST assay). With peptide pools, ViraFEST first expanded antigen-specific T cells and afterwards sequenced their TCRs. Negative selection enriched CD4+ T cells from cultures at roughly 11 days. The sample is drawn from a study of vaccination and CD4 T cells after COVID-19.

This TCR was sampled from a human donor who had recovered from COVID-19. The rearrangement uses TRBV7-8 and TRBJ2-7, with TRBD1 matching 8 bases. Sequencing was performed on CD4+ T cells from blood, cultured in vitro. CDR3 region: CASSTQGAHEQYF. The CDR3 coding sequence is TGTGCCAGCAGCACCCAGGGGGCCCACGAGCAGTACTTC.